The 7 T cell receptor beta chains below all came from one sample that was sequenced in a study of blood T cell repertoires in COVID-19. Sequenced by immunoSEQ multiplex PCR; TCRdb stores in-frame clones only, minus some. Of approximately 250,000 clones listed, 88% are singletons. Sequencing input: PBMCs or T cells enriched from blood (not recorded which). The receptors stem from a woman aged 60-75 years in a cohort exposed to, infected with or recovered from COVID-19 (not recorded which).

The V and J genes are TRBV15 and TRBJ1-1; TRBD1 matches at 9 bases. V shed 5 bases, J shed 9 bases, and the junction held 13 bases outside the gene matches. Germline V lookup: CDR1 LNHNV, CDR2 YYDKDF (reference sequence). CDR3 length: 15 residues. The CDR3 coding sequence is TGTGCCACCAGCTCCCGACAGGGGGAACGCGCCCAAGCTTTCTTT. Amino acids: CATSSRQGERAQAFF.

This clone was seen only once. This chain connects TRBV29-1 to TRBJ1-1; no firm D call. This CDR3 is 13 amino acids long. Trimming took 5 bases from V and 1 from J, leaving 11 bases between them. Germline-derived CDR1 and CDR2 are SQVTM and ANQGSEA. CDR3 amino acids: CSVSQVENTEAFF. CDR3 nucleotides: TGCAGCGTTTCGCAGGTAGAGAACACTGAAGCTTTCTTT. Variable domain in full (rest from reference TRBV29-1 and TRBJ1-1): SAVISQKPSRDICQRGTSLTIQCQVDSQVTMMFWYRQQPGQSLTLIATANQGSEATYESGFVIDKFPISRPNLTFSTLTVSNMSPEDSSIYLCSVSQVENTEAFFGQGTRLTVV.

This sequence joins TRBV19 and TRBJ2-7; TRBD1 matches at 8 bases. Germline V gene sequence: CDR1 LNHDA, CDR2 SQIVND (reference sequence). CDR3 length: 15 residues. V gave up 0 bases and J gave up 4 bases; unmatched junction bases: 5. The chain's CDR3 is CASSIDPDRAYEQYF. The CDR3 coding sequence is TGTGCCAGTAGTATAGATCCGGACAGGGCTTACGAGCAGTACTTC.

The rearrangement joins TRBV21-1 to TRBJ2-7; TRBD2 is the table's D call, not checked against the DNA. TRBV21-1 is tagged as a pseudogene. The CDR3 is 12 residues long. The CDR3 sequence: CATALAVYEQYF. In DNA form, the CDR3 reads TGTGCCACCGCCTTAGCGGTTTACGAGCAGTACTTC.

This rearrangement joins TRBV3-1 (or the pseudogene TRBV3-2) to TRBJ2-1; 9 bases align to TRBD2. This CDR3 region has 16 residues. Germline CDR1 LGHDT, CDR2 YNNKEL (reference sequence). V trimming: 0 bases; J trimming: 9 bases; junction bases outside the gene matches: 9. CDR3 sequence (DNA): TGTGCCAGCAGCCAAGATTCGGCTAGCGGGAAGATTGAGCAGTTCTTC. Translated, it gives CASSQDSASGKIEQFF.

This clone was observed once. This CDR3 is CSVEFGPPGEQFF. In DNA, the CDR3 is TGCAGCGTTGAATTCGGACCCCCAGGGGAGCAGTTCTTC. The chain employs TRBV29-1 and TRBJ2-1; the D gene is possibly TRBD1 (5 bases). V was shortened by 2 bases and J by 10 bases, with 15 bases between the two germline ends. This CDR3 region has 13 residues. CDR1 and CDR2 from the germline V gene are SQVTM and ANQGSEA.

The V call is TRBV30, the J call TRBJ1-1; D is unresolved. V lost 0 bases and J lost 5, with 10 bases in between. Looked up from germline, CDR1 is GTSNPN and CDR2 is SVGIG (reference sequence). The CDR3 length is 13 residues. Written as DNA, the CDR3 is TGTGCCTGGAGTGTTCGAGTTTTAACTGAAGCTTTCTTT. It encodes CAWSVRVLTEAFF.